These 4 T cell receptor beta chains were sequenced from one sample in a study of blood T cell repertoires in COVID-19. Repertoires were generated with immunoSEQ multiplex PCR, while TCRdb's copy carries only in-frame clones and drops some. The table lists about 180,000 clones, 70% to 90% of them singletons. Sequencing used peripheral blood. These TCRs come from a human donor with active or convalescent COVID-19. The donor label of this sample is uncertain.

The chain has TRBV10-3 and TRBJ2-3; the match to TRBD2 covers 11 bases. V lost 4 bases, J lost 0 bases, and 21 bases stayed unmatched. The CDR3 covers 22 residues. Germline V gene data show CDR1 as ENHRY and CDR2 as SYGVKD. CDR3 DNA sequence: TGTGCCATCAGTGGCACCGACAGGGGCTTTCTGACTAGCGGGGTTAGCACAGATACGCAGTATTTT. Protein product: CAISGTDRGFLTSGVSTDTQYF.

The rearrangement uses TRBV27 and TRBJ2-4, with 11 bases identical to TRBD1. After removal of 6 bases from V and 9 bases from J, the junction contained 7 bases not matched to a gene. CDR1 and CDR2 from the germline V gene are MNHEY and SMNVEV (reference sequence). The CDR3 extends over 14 amino acids. The DNA for the CDR3 is TGTGCCAGCAGAATGGGACAGGGGGGATCCATTCAGTACTTC. Protein product: CASRMGQGGSIQYF.

The rearrangement joins TRBV7-2 to TRBJ1-4; tentatively, D is TRBD1 (5 bases). The CDR3 consists of 14 residues. Trimming removed 5 bases from V and 4 bases from J, with 11 bases in between. Germline V gene lookup returns CDR1 SGHTA and CDR2 FQGNSA. The CDR3 DNA follows: TGTGCCAGCAGCCCCTCGGGGGGTAATGAAAAACTGTTTTTT. This gives the protein CASSPSGGNEKLFF. The full variable domain, in which reference TRBV7-2 and TRBJ1-4 provide the parts outside the CDR3, is GAGVSQSPSNKVTEKGKDVELRCDPISGHTALYWYRQSLGQGLEFLIYFQGNSAPDKSGLPSDRFSAERTGGSVSTLTIQRTQQEDSAVYLCASSPSGGNEKLFFGSGTQLSVL.

The chain carries TRBV11-3 and TRBJ2-4; the match to TRBD1 covers 10 bases. V was pared by 2 bases and J by 6 bases, with 7 bases of the junction left unmatched. Per the germline V gene, CDR1 is SGHNT and CDR2 is YENEEA. This CDR3 region has 16 residues. The CDR3 region has the DNA TGTGCCAGCAGCTTAATCGGGACAGGGGTTGGAAACATTCAGTACTTC. Its translation is CASSLIGTGVGNIQYF.